This TCR beta chain was captured in a study of T cell responses to AZD1222 COVID-19 vaccine. General study findings and limits: Repertoire collection took place solely once the T cell response had peaked. At study baseline, merely a handful of AZD1222 recipients were seropositive. Targeting of unmutated variant regions was reportedly seen in nearly half of spike-specific TCRs.

As concerns this clone: Its antigen is currently unknown.

Germline CDR1 SGHRS, CDR2 YFSETQ. This CDR3 contains 16 residues. The V end lost 0 bases, the J end lost 7 bases, and 14 bases lay between the germline ends. Data came from immunoSEQ multiplex PCR; TCRdb stores just in-frame clones and leaves some out. The sample yields some 140,000 clones, around 93% seen once. The sequence was collected from an adult who received the AZD1222 COVID-19 vaccine. The sample was peripheral blood, taken 28 days after the second AZD1222 dose. This chain connects TRBV5-1 to TRBJ1-6, with D possibly matching TRBD1 (6 bases). CDR3 DNA: TGCGCCAGCAGCTTGGTGGGGGCTGTCGGGAATTCACCCCTCCACTTT. This gives the protein CASSLVGAVGNSPLHF. The whole variable domain, remainder taken from reference TRBV5-1 and TRBJ1-6, is KAGVTQTPRYLIKTRGQQVTLSCSPISGHRSVSWYQQTPGQGLQFLFEYFSETQRNKGNFPGRFSGRQFSNSRSEMNVSTLELGDSALYLCASSLVGAVGNSPLHFGNGTRLTVT.